Below, 10 T cell receptor beta chains from the same sample are listed, as sequenced in a study of blood T cell repertoires in COVID-19. Produced via immunoSEQ multiplex PCR; TCRdb's table is partial and in-frame only. In the table there are under 100,000 clones, 80% to 90% of which are singletons. Sample: peripheral blood. The receptors come from a man aged 50 to 59 with acute or convalescent COVID-19.

CDR3 in amino acids: CASSPSGGATDTQYF. CDR3 coding DNA: TGTGCCAGCTCCCCTAGCGGGGGGGCCACAGATACGCAGTATTTT. This chain links TRBV18 with TRBJ2-3, with 12 bases that match TRBD2. The CDR3 is 15 residues long. The germline gives CDR1 KGHSH, CDR2 LQKENI. Losses at the gene ends were 6 bases for V and 2 bases for J; bases not matched to a gene: 3.

CDR3 loop: CAISESRAGGGYGYTF. The CDR3 bases are TGTGCCATCAGTGAGTCGAGGGCAGGGGGTGGCTATGGCTACACCTTC. The chain recombines TRBV10-3 with TRBJ1-2; 7 nucleotides align to TRBD1. In germline, CDR1 is ENHRY, CDR2 SYGVKD. This CDR3 is built from 16 residues. Trimming removed 0 bases from V and 4 bases from J; junction bases left unmatched: 8.

The V gene is TRBV28, the J gene TRBJ1-2; 11 nucleotides agree with TRBD1. CDR1 is MDHEN, CDR2 SYDVKM, per germline. CDR3 length equals 14 residues. Trimming cost V 6 bases and J 8 bases; bases outside gene matches: 8. CDR3 amino acids: CASRGQGEKAGYTF. The CDR3 region has the DNA TGTGCCAGCAGGGGACAGGGGGAGAAGGCAGGCTACACCTTC.

On this clone itself: Additional DNA sequences in this sample encode the identical CDR3. This chain links TRBV5-1 with TRBJ1-1; 9 nucleotides agree with TRBD1. V trimming: 3 bases; J trimming: 1 base; junction bases outside the gene matches: 1. CDR3 length equals 14 residues. Germline CDR1 reads SGHRS; CDR2 reads YFSETQ. Written as DNA, the CDR3 is TGCGCCAGCAGCTCGGGACAGGGGAACACTGAAGCTTTCTTT. Translation: CASSSGQGNTEAFF.

The chain joins TRBV9 to TRBJ2-7, with 8 bases lining up with TRBD1. The V gene end was trimmed by 1 base and the J gene end by 2 bases; junction bases not matched to a gene: 8. Germline V lookup: CDR1 SGDLS, CDR2 YYNGEE. This CDR3 contains 16 residues. This CDR3 is CASSVPGGLEAYEQYF. CDR3 coding DNA: TGTGCCAGCAGCGTACCAGGGGGCCTGGAAGCCTACGAGCAGTACTTC.

This chain links TRBV5-1 with TRBJ1-1, with TRBD1 matching 12 bases. Germline V gene data show CDR1 as SGHRS and CDR2 as YFSETQ. This CDR3 has 17 residues. V was pared by 2 bases and J by 4 bases, with 9 bases of the junction left unmatched. The CDR3 DNA is TGCGCCAGCAGCTTTGGAGGGACAGGGGGCACAAGCACTGAAGCTTTCTTT. Translated: CASSFGGTGGTSTEAFF.

The chain has TRBV5-6 and TRBJ1-2; D is unclear. Germline values: CDR1 SGHDT, CDR2 YYEEEE. The CDR3 length is 13 residues. Trimming removed 0 bases from V and 3 bases from J, with 6 bases in between. CDR3 residues: CASSLGQDYGYTF. The CDR3, as DNA: TGTGCCAGCAGCTTGGGACAAGACTATGGCTACACCTTC.

This clone is a singleton in its sample. The chain uses TRBV6-5 and TRBJ1-1; D possibly corresponds to TRBD1 (5 bases). The CDR3 extends over 14 amino acids. V was cut by 6 bases and J by 2 bases, with 13 bases left in between. CDR1 is MNHEY, CDR2 SVGAGI, per germline. CDR3 in DNA: TGTGCCAGCAGAGAGCAGGGCTCAAACACTGAAGCTTTCTTT. Its protein is CASREQGSNTEAFF.

The chain has TRBV19 and TRBJ2-3, with D perhaps matching TRBD2 (6 bases). Per the germline V gene, CDR1 is LNHDA and CDR2 is SQIVND (reference sequence). There are 15 residues in the CDR3. The V end lost 0 bases, the J end lost 0 bases, and 7 bases lay between the germline ends. CDR3 amino acids: CASSIDRGSTDTQYF. CDR3 DNA: TGTGCCAGTAGTATAGATCGGGGGAGCACAGATACGCAGTATTTT. The full variable domain, rest sourced from reference TRBV19 and TRBJ2-3, is DGGITQSPKYLFRKEGQNVTLSCEQNLNHDAMYWYRQDPGQGLRLIYYSQIVNDFQKGDIAEGYSVSREKKESFPLTVTSAQKNPTAFYLCASSIDRGSTDTQYFGPGTRLTVL.

This sequence joins TRBV6-1 and TRBJ2-7, with 12 positions matching TRBD2. The CDR3 loop spans 16 amino acids. The trim removed 0 bases at V and 9 bases at J, leaving 9 bases unmatched. CDR1 MNHNS and CDR2 SASEGT come from the germline V gene. The CDR3 region is CASSEAIGGLAGTQYF. CDR3 in DNA: TGTGCCAGCAGTGAAGCTATTGGAGGACTAGCGGGAACGCAGTACTTC.